The next 7 T cell receptor beta chains were all read from a single sample in a study of identifying expanded T cells in peripheral blood. Assay used: immunoSEQ multiplex PCR; TCRdb lists only in-frame clones, some missing. The data hold about 74,000 clones, with about 83% observed a single time. Specimen: blood. These receptors were taken from a person aged 18-70 years in good health.

This chain links TRBV23-1 with TRBJ1-4, with a weak D call TRBD1 (5 bases). TRBV23-1 is given ORF status, its function remaining uncertain. V was clipped by 9 bases and J by 8 bases, with 7 bases between them. The CDR3 runs 10 residues. This CDR3 is CARGGEKLFF. CDR3 nucleotides: TGCGCCAGGGGGGGGGAAAAACTGTTTTTT.

The rearrangement links TRBV4-3 to TRBJ2-5, with 10 bases fitting TRBD2. This CDR3 contains 18 residues. V dropped 0 bases and J dropped 4; count of bases not matched to a gene: 11. CDR1 and CDR2 (germline): LGHNA, YSLEER. CDR3 bases: TGCGCCAGCAGCCAAGAGGGCCTAGCGGGAGTAGGAGCAGAGACCCAGTACTTC. This sequence encodes CASSQEGLAGVGAETQYF.

This clone appeared a single time. The chain employs TRBV7-8 and TRBJ1-4, with D possibly being TRBD1 (6 bases). Trimming cost V 2 bases and J 7 bases, with 14 bases left between them. The CDR3 has 15 residues. Germline CDR1 and CDR2: SGHVS and FQNEAQ. The CDR3 region is CASSLQGTLSEKLFF. DNA of the CDR3: TGTGCCAGCAGCTTACAGGGGACCCTTAGTGAAAAACTGTTTTTT.

The rearrangement uses TRBV19 and TRBJ1-2; the D is unclear. The germline V and J ends were trimmed by 2 bases and 2 bases, with 6 bases remaining between them. The CDR3 sequence is 13 residues long. Germline V gene sequence: CDR1 LNHDA, CDR2 SQIVND (reference sequence). The CDR3 nucleotides are TGTGCCAGTAGTATAATAGAGAACTATGGCTACACCTTC. Encoded protein: CASSIIENYGYTF.

The genes are TRBV14 and TRBJ1-1; D gene ambiguous. This CDR3 is built from 14 residues. Germline CDR1 is SGHDN and CDR2 is FVKESK. V was clipped by 5 bases and J by 0 bases, with 10 bases between them. The CDR3 nucleotides read TGTGCCAGCAGCGGGAAAACTATGAACACTGAAGCTTTCTTT. This gives the protein CASSGKTMNTEAFF.

The chain combines TRBV11-2 with TRBJ2-3, with TRBD2 matching over 8 bases. V shed 4 bases, J shed 6 bases, and the junction held 6 bases outside the gene matches. Germline assignment: CDR1 SGHAT and CDR2 FQNNGV. This CDR3 region has 14 residues. The CDR3: CASSSGLVPDTQYF. Written as DNA, the CDR3 is TGTGCCAGCAGCTCGGGACTAGTCCCCGATACGCAGTATTTT.

V usage is TRBV6-1 and J usage is TRBJ2-7; D is possibly TRBD2 (6 bases). The germline gives CDR1 MNHNS, CDR2 SASEGT. The CDR3 covers 16 residues. Trimming took 1 base from V and 4 from J, leaving 17 bases between them. The CDR3 nucleotides are TGTGCCAGCAGTGAAGTCTCTTCTTGGGCGGGGTACGAGCAGTACTTC. Its protein product is CASSEVSSWAGYEQYF.